The clone carrying this TCR beta chain has ten or more counts. Libraries of TCR beta came from iRepertoire HTBI primers plus Arm-PCR of CDR3 regions. TCRdb ran MiXCR on the multiplex PCR reads and lists one entry per CDR3 protein. The top ten hold about 8% of the sample, which has about 400,000 distinct CDR3 sequences, roughly 15% seen once. Regarding time point: newly diagnosed GD, antithyroid drugs for less than 3 months. The TCR library used RNA extracted from PBMCs. This entry comes from a study of regulatory T cells in long-lasting Graves disease. The CDR3 is made up of 18 amino acids. The trim removed 7 bases at V and 1 base at J, leaving 14 bases unmatched. The same sample was also studied in work on T cells in Graves' hyperthyroidism and ophthalmopathy. This second study says: With the HTBI primer set, the TCR CDR3 went through a first round of RT-PCR.

The source material was peripheral blood mononuclear cells (PBMCs), sampled at new diagnosis, from a patient treated with antithyroid drugs. This clonotype was obtained from a woman in her thirties or forties with Graves disease. The J gene is TRBJ2-2, the V gene TRBV12-3 or TRBV12-4, with TRBD2 matching 8 bases. As DNA, the CDR3 is TGTGCCAGCAACCCGGGACTAGTGGTTTCGGGGAACACCGGGGAGCTGTTTTTT. It yields the protein CASNPGLVVSGNTGELFF.